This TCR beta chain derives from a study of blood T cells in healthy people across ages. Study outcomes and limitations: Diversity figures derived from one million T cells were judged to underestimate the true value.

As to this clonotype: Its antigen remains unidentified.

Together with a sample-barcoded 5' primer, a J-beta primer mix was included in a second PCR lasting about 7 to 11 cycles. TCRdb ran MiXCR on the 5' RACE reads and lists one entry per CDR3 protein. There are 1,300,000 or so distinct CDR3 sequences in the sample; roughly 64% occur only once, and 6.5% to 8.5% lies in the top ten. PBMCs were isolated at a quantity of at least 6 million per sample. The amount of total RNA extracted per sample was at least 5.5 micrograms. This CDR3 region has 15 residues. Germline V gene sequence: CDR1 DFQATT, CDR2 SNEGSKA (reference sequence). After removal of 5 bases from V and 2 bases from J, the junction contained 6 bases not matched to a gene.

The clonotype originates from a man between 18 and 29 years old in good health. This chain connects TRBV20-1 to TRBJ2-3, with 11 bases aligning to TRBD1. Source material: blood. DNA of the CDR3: TGCAGTGCTGGGGACAGGGGGTTTCACACAGATACGCAGTATTTT. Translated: CSAGDRGFHTDTQYF.